This is a list of T cell receptor beta chains from one sample in a study of shared clonotypes between healthy human individuals. The data were produced by immunoSEQ multiplex PCR, yet TCRdb's version contains in-frame clones alone and is incomplete. The table records around 2,100,000 clones, just under 95% of them present only once. The sample taken for sequencing was naive CD8+ T cells sorted from blood. These receptors all come from a man younger than 35 in good health. The conserved cysteine and the conserved F or W are not part of the CDR3 here. Size is omitted from some rows. Given values are once, few, many or a class for expanded clones.

clone_size j_call v_call cdr3_aa
once TRBJ2-1 TRBV7-9 ASSTTGGVSNEQF
- TRBJ2-7 TRBV7-9 ASSSPSGIPYEQY
- TRBJ2-1 TRBV15 ATSRDPGLAGDGYNEQF
- TRBJ2-7 TRBV7-6 ASSLGPGYEQY
- TRBJ2-7 TRBV19 ASRGKLANDYEQY
- TRBJ1-1 TRBV2 AFVQGTEAF
- TRBJ2-7 TRBV5-1 ASSLAGDSVYEQY
- TRBJ2-3 TRBV5-1 ASSWGDTQY
- TRBJ2-6 TRBV28 ASSFPTGFGGANVLT
- TRBJ2-1 TRBV6-6 ASSLGAVDEQF
few TRBJ1-1 TRBV27 ASRSGTEAF
- TRBJ2-3 TRBV7-9 ASSPLGQGRDQDTQY
- TRBJ1-2 TRBV27 ASSSEPGTYGYT
once TRBJ2-5 TRBV7-9 ASSLWDLSRGAETQY
- TRBJ2-1 TRBV10-3 AISEATAGGSYNEQF
- TRBJ2-7 TRBV5-4 ASSLRGANYEQY
- TRBJ2-7 TRBV10-1 ASSESNSGVHEQY
- TRBJ2-7 TRBV5-8 ASSTFLGGQGEQY
- TRBJ2-7 TRBV13 ASSLEGTFLREQY
- TRBJ2-5 TRBV27 ASSWGTGVQETQY
- TRBJ2-7 TRBV19 ASRHPRLAVTYEQY
once TRBJ2-5 TRBV11-2 ASSQLAGGVLQETQY